The source of this T cell receptor beta chain is a study of OX40 agonist ivuxolimab in advanced cancers. Overall study: The patients received ivuxolimab by intravenous route every 2 weeks at 0.01 to 10 mg/kg. The study reported partial responses in three patients: one hepatocellular carcinoma, two cutaneous melanoma.

Study-level findings and limits: At 0.1 to 3.0 mg/kg and by week 6, CD4+ and CD8+ T cells in the blood had expanded clonally.

Remarks on this clone: Antigen specificity is unknown.

Sequenced by immunoSEQ multiplex PCR; TCRdb stores in-frame clones only, minus some. Of roughly 67,000 clones detected, 92% appear once; the ten largest clones hold roughly a tenth. The CDR3 has 16 amino acids. In germline, CDR1 is SGHVS, CDR2 FQNEAQ. V dropped 5 bases and J dropped 6; count of bases not matched to a gene: 11. Systemic immunosuppression or autoimmune disease history was grounds to exclude patients. This TCR derives from an adult with an advanced solid tumor such as melanoma, head and neck, liver or kidney cancer. This specimen consisted of CD4+ or CD8+ T cells sorted from blood, obtained in a trial of the OX40 agonist ivuxolimab. This rearrangement joins TRBV7-8 to TRBJ2-3; the match to TRBD2 covers 10 bases. The CDR3 region is CASSHPLAGSGDTQYF. The CDR3 DNA sequence: TGTGCCAGCAGCCATCCACTAGCGGGGTCCGGTGATACGCAGTATTTT.